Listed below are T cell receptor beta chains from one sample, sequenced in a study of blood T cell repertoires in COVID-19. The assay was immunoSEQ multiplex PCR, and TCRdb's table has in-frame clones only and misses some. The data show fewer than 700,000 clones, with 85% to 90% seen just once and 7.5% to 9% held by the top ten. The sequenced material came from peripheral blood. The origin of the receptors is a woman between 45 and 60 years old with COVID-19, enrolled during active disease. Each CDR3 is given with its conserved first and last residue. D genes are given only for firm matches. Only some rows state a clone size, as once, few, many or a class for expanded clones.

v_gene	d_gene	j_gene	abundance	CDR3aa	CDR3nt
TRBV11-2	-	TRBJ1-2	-	CASSHQHDRNYGYTF	TGTGCCAGCAGCCACCAACACGACAGAAACTATGGCTACACCTTC
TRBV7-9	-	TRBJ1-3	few	CASSRSLQISGNTIYF	TGTGCCAGCAGCCGATCTCTCCAGATCTCTGGAAACACCATATATTTT
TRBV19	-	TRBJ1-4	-	CASIQGVGDEKLFF	TGTGCCAGTATCCAGGGTGTTGGGGATGAAAAACTGTTTTTT
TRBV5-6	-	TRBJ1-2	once	CASTILAGGAYGYTF	TGTGCCAGCACTATCCTCGCTGGGGGCGCATATGGCTACACCTTC
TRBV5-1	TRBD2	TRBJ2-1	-	CASSSDSGGLRGDEQFF	TGCGCCAGCAGCTCCGATAGCGGGGGGCTCCGCGGGGATGAGCAGTTCTTC
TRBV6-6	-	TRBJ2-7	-	CASSRPDRAYEQYF	TGTGCCAGCAGTCGCCCGGACAGAGCCTACGAGCAGTACTTC
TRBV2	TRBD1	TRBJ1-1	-	CASSDNTGQTTEAFF	TGTGCCAGCAGTGACAATACGGGACAGACCACTGAAGCTTTCTTT
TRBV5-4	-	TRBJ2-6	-	CASSSPNSGANVLTF	TGTGCCAGCAGTTCACCTAACTCTGGGGCCAACGTCCTGACTTTC
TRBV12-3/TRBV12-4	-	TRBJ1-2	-	CASRPNREYGYTF	TGTGCCAGCAGGCCTAACAGGGAATATGGCTACACCTTC
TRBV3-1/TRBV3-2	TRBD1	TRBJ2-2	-	CASSPGTGAAGELFF	TGTGCCAGCAGTCCCGGGACAGGGGCGGCCGGGGAGCTGTTTTTT
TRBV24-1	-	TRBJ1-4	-	CATSDLIPAIQEKLFF	TGTGCCACCAGTGATTTGATTCCGGCCATACAGGAAAAACTGTTTTTT
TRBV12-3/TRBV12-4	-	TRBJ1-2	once	CASSFLANYGYTF	TGTGCCAGCAGTTTTTTAGCTAACTATGGCTACACCTTC
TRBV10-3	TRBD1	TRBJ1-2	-	CAISESAGGQGNGYTF	TGTGCCATCAGTGAGTCGGCGGGGGGACAGGGAAATGGCTACACCTTC
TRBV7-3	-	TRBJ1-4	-	CASRATPGEKLFF	TGTGCCAGCAGAGCTACCCCAGGGGAAAAACTGTTTTTT
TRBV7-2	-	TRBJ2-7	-	CASSFLMAGALYEQYF	TGTGCCAGCAGCTTCCTCATGGCAGGTGCCCTTTACGAGCAGTACTTC
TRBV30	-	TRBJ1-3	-	CAWSVADSGNTIYF	TGTGCCTGGAGTGTCGCAGACTCTGGAAACACCATATATTTT
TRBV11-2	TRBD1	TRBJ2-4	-	CASSSYQGAENIQYF	TGTGCCAGCAGCTCCTACCAGGGGGCGGAAAACATTCAGTACTTC
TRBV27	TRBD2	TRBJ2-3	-	CASSLPSGVITDTQYF	TGTGCCAGCAGTTTACCCAGCGGGGTTATCACAGATACGCAGTATTTT
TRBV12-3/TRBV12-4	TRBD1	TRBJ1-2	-	CASSFGTGYGYTF	TGTGCCAGCAGTTTCGGGACAGGGTATGGCTACACCTTC
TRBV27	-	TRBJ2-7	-	CASSFFGGRYEQYF	TGTGCCAGCAGTTTTTTCGGGGGGCGCTACGAGCAGTACTTC
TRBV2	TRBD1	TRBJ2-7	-	CASSRDSFSYEQYF	TGTGCCAGCAGTCGGGACAGTTTCTCCTACGAGCAGTACTTC
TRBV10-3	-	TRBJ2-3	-	CAIRRGGLTDTQYF	TGTGCCATCCGAAGGGGGGGCCTGACAGATACGCAGTATTTT
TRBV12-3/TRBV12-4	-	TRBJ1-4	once	CASSSPGEKLFF	TGTGCCAGCAGCTCCCCGGGGGAAAAACTGTTTTTT
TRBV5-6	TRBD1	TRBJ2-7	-	CASSAGTAPSYEQYF	TGTGCCAGCAGCGCTGGGACAGCCCCTTCCTACGAGCAGTACTTC
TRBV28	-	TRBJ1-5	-	CASSFGSGGGQPQHF	TGTGCCAGCAGTTTCGGCTCGGGGGGCGGTCAGCCCCAGCATTTT
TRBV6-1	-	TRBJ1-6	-	CASSESGGAGRSLNSPLHF	TGTGCCAGCAGTGAAAGTGGGGGGGCAGGGAGATCCCTAAATTCACCCCTCCACTTT
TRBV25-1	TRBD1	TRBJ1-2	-	CASQQGAYYGYTF	TGTGCCAGTCAGCAGGGGGCCTACTATGGCTACACCTTC
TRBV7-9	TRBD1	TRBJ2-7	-	CASSPTSDRVYEQYF	TGTGCCAGCAGCCCAACTTCGGACAGGGTCTACGAGCAGTACTTC